This T cell receptor beta chain was sequenced in a study of OX40 agonist ivuxolimab in advanced cancers. Turning to the study itself: Patients were treated with ivuxolimab, an agonistic anti-OX40 (CD134) antibody. Study-level points and caveats: In general, CD8+ T cells held more expanded clones than CD4+ did, on average. In the 0.1 to 3.0 mg/kg range, CD4+ and CD8+ blood T cells had expanded clonally by week 6.

The assay was immunoSEQ multiplex PCR, and TCRdb's table has in-frame clones only and misses some. The table lists roughly 57,000 clones, 75% to 90% of them singletons, with 15% to 20% in the top ten. This CDR3 comprises 15 residues. V dropped 4 bases and J dropped 3; count of bases not matched to a gene: 6. Germline lookup yields CDR1 ENHRY and CDR2 SYGVKD. This clone has a single count. The target antigen is unknown. The V gene is TRBV10-3, the J gene TRBJ2-5; TRBD1 aligns across 9 bases. The clonotype comes from an adult with an advanced solid tumor such as melanoma, head and neck, liver or kidney cancer. Sequenced here: CD4+ or CD8+ T cells sorted from blood, sampled in a trial of the OX40 agonist ivuxolimab. The CDR3 sequence: CAISGGTGKKETQYF. Here the CDR3 DNA reads TGTGCCATCAGTGGCGGGACAGGGAAAAAAGAGACCCAGTACTTC.